This entry lists 2 T cell receptor beta chains sequenced from one sample in a study of cytomegalovirus exposure and HLA in healthy donors. Amplification used 60 Vbeta primers and 13 Jbeta primers. Generated by immunoSEQ multiplex PCR, the TCRdb table keeps only in-frame clones and is missing some. The sample contains about 150,000 clones, 65% to 80% of which appear only once. Sequencing was carried out using PBMCs. These receptor sequences come from a man aged 18 to 35 in good health and CMV-seronegative.

There are a few counts of this clone. This chain connects TRBV6-1 to TRBJ1-1, with 9 bases fitting TRBD1. Germline V gives CDR1 MNHNS, CDR2 SASEGT. Trimming took 1 base from V and 5 from J; bases not matched to a gene: 8. The length of the CDR3 is 16 residues. The CDR3, as DNA: TGTGCCAGCAGTGAAGAGGGGTCACAGGGGGCAACTGAAGCTTTCTTT. Residues: CASSEEGSQGATEAFF.

The chain employs TRBV5-4 and TRBJ2-3; D perhaps matches TRBD1 (6 bases). The germline V and J ends were trimmed by 4 bases and 0 bases, with 9 bases remaining between them. The CDR3 covers 14 residues. The germline V gene encodes CDR1 SGHNT and CDR2 YYREEE (reference sequence). The chain's CDR3 is CASSGGLSTDTQYF. The CDR3 DNA is TGTGCCAGCAGCGGGGGCCTCAGCACAGATACGCAGTATTTT.